A selection of T cell receptor beta chains follows, all from one sample in a study of blood T cells in healthy people across ages. TCRdb ran MiXCR on the 5' RACE reads and lists one entry per CDR3 protein. Here the sample spans 1.5 million to 2 million distinct CDR3 sequences, about 31% being singletons. Sequenced input: blood. The receptor source for this set is a woman aged 25-40 years in good health. Both conserved end residues are part of each CDR3. The D gene is left open where the match is weak. Rows give clone size only sometimes, using once, few, many, or a class for an expanded clone.

TRBJ2-7,.,many,TRBV29-1,TGCAGCGTTGAAAGGCGGGGAACCACCTACGAGCAGTACTTC,CSVERRGTTYEQYF
TRBJ2-1,.,.,TRBV29-1,TGCAGCGTTGAGGGGGGGCCAGGAAATGAGCAGTTCTTC,CSVEGGPGNEQFF
TRBJ1-5,.,.,TRBV6-5,TGTACCAGCAGTCTAGGGGGGAATCAGCCCCAGCATTTT,CTSSLGGNQPQHF
TRBJ1-1,TRBD1,.,TRBV4-2,TGTGCCAGCAGCCAAGATTACGTCGGGACAGGAGGAATGAACACTGAAGCTTTCTTT,CASSQDYVGTGGMNTEAFF
TRBJ1-2,.,few,TRBV9,TGTGCCAGCAGCGCCTCAAGCTATGGCTACACCTTC,CASSASSYGYTF
TRBJ1-2,.,.,TRBV27,TGTGCCAGCAGCGACAGTGGGACATGGTATGGCTACACCTTC,CASSDSGTWYGYTF
TRBJ2-3,TRBD2,.,TRBV3-1,TGTGCCAGCAGCCACGGGACTAGCGGGACCGCAGATACGCAGTATTTT,CASSHGTSGTADTQYF
TRBJ2-1,.,.,TRBV6-5,TGTGCCAGCAGTTACTCGAGTGATACTGAGCAGTTCTTC,CASSYSSDTEQFF
TRBJ2-7,.,few,TRBV7-2,TGTGCCAGCAGCTTACCCGGCCTCCTCGAGCAGTACTTC,CASSLPGLLEQYF
TRBJ2-3,TRBD2,many,TRBV2,TGCGCCAGCAGCTTGACTAGCGGGAGGTCCACAGATACGCAGTATTTT,CASSLTSGRSTDTQYF
TRBJ1-1,.,.,TRBV20-1,TGCAGTGCACTGACAGTCCCGATGAACACTGAAGCTTTCTTT,CSALTVPMNTEAFF